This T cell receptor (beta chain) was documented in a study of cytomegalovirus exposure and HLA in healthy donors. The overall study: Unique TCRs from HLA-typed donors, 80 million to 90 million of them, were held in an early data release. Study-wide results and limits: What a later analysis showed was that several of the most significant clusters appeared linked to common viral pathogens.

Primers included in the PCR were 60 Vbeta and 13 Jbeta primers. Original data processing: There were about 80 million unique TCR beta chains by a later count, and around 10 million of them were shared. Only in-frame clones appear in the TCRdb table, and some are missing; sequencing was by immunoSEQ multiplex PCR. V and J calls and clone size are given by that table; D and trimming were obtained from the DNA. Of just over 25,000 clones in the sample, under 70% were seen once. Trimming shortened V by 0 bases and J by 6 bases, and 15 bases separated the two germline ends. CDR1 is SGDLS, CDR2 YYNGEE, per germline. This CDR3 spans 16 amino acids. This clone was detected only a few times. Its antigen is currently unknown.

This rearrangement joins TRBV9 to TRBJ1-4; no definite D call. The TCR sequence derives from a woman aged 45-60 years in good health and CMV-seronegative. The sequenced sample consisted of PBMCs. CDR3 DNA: TGTGCCAGCAGCGTAGGACACAGCCTATTGGATGAAAAACTGTTTTTT. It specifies CASSVGHSLLDEKLFF.